This TCR beta chain was profiled in a study of T cell responses to AZD1222 COVID-19 vaccine. Study background: Both about-4-week and about-12-week second-dose recipients were combined. Whole-study findings and limits: Dominant at 160-218 and 743-854, vaccine-associated CD4 TCRs also spanned spike.

Sequenced by immunoSEQ multiplex PCR; TCRdb stores in-frame clones only, minus some. The sample yields approximately 140,000 clones, more than 85% seen once. The CDR3 runs 15 residues. The ends lost 4 bases at V and 6 bases at J; junction bases unmatched: 7. Germline V lookup: CDR1 MDHEN, CDR2 SYDVKM. A remark on this clone: The antigen remains undetermined.

The chain carries TRBV28 and TRBJ2-2; 8 bases agree with TRBD1. This receptor was identified in an adult in good health. This specimen consisted of peripheral blood, obtained on day 0 of AZD1222 vaccination. The CDR3 loop is CASSYGQGGSGELFF. CDR3 nucleotides: TGTGCCAGCAGTTACGGACAGGGTGGGTCCGGGGAGCTGTTTTTT. Full variable domain (remainder filled in from reference TRBV28 and TRBJ2-2): DVKVTQSSRYLVKRTGEKVFLECVQDMDHENMFWYRQDPGLGLRLIYFSYDVKMKEKGDIPEGYSVSREKKERFSLILESASTNQTSMYLCASSYGQGGSGELFFGEGSRLTVL.